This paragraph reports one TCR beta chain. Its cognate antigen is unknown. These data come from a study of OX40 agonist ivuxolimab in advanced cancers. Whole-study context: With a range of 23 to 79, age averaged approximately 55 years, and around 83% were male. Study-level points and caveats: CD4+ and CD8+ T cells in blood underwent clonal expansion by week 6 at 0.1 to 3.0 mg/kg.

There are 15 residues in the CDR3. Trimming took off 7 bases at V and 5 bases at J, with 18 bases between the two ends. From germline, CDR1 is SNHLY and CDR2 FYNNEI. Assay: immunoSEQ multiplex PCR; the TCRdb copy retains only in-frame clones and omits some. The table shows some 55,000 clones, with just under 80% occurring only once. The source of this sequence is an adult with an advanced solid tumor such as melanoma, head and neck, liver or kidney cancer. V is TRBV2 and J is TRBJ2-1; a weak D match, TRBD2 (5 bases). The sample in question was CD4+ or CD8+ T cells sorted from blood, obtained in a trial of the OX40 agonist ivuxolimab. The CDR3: CASIGRTPNDNEQFF. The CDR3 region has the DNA TGTGCCAGCATAGGAAGGACTCCCAATGACAATGAGCAGTTCTTC. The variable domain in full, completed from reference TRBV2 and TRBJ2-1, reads EPEVTQTPSHQVTQMGQEVILRCVPISNHLYFYWYRQILGQKVEFLVSFYNNEISEKSEIFDDQFSVERPDGSNFTLKIRSTKLEDSAMYFCASIGRTPNDNEQFFGPGTRLTVL.